This TCR beta chain emerged from a study of shared clonotypes between healthy human individuals. Turning to the study itself: Per donor, three plates held CD4 naive cells, three held CD4 memory, two held CD8 naive and one held CD8 memory. Study results and limitations: Larger estimated richness was generally seen in naive subsets than in memory subsets. Lower generation probabilities were found for non-shared clonotypes than for those shared by all four donors.

Profiled with immunoSEQ multiplex PCR; TCRdb holds only in-frame clones, not every one. The sample includes roughly 770,000 clones, around 96% of them seen just once. Terminally differentiated effector memory CD45RA+ cells were excluded from the naive CD8 cells, which were CD45RO-negative and positively selected for CCR7. The CDR3 totals 12 residues. With 0 bases removed from V and 5 bases from J, the gap between germline ends came to 6 bases. Germline CDR1 is SGHDT and CDR2 is YYEEEE. As concerns this clone: Its cognate antigen is unknown.

The chain combines TRBV5-6 with TRBJ2-7; D not resolved. The receptor was derived from a man under 40 in good health. Sequenced material: naive CD8+ T cells sorted from blood. DNA for the CDR3: TGTGCCAGCAGCTTGGCTTATGACGAGCAGTACTTC. Amino acids: CASSLAYDEQYF.